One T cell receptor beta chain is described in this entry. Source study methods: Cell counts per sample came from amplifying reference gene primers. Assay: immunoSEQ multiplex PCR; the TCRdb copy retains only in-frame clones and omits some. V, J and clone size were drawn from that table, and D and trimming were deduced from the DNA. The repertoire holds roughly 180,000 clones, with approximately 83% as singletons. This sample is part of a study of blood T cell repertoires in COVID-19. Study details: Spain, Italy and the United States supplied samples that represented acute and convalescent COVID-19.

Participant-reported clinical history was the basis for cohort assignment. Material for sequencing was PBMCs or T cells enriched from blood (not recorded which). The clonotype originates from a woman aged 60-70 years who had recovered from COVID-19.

The CDR3 here is CASSQDIMGSSYNEQFF. Here the CDR3 DNA reads TGCGCCAGCAGCCAAGATATTATGGGGAGCTCCTACAATGAGCAGTTCTTC. The gene calls are TRBV4-1 and TRBJ2-1; perhaps TRBD2 as D (5 bases). The CDR3 sequence is 17 residues long. V gave up 0 bases and J gave up 0 bases, with 12 bases separating them. Germline V gene data show CDR1 as MGHRA and CDR2 as YSYEKL.